Reported below is one T cell receptor (beta chain). Antigen specificity is unknown. This sample is drawn from a study of T cells after yellow fever vaccination. Study observations and caveats: The secondary response showed a weaker magnitude and a faster peak, day 5 versus 15. There was a possibility that FACS-sorted repertoires contained abundant clonotypes contaminating from the bulk population. Clones that expanded after primary vaccination mostly reappeared after the booster (roughly 95% CD4, about 91% CD8). Shared CD4/CD8 clonotypes were a small share, likely from convergent recombination.

Using its own MiXCR run on the 5' RACE reads, TCRdb lists one record per CDR3 protein. The table includes 610,000 or so distinct CDR3 sequences, 10% to 15% detected once. The germline V and J ends were trimmed by 8 bases and 0 bases, with 8 bases remaining between them. Germline assignment: CDR1 MGHDK and CDR2 SYGVNS. The CDR3 loop spans 13 amino acids. The sample here was PBMCs, taken on the day of the yellow fever booster vaccination. This TCR derives from a man aged 30 to 39 who received the YFV17D yellow fever vaccine. This chain links TRBV25-1 with TRBJ2-1, with D unresolved. The CDR3 loop reads CASGKGSYNEQFF. The CDR3 region has the DNA TGTGCCAGCGGTAAGGGCTCCTACAATGAGCAGTTCTTC.